The clone carrying this TCR beta chain showed up just a few times. Its antigen is not known. With a J-beta primer mix and a sample-barcoded 5' primer, a second PCR ran about 7 to 12 cycles. Each CDR3 protein gets one entry after TCRdb re-called the 5' RACE reads with MiXCR. The sample holds around 1,000,000 distinct CDR3 sequences, more than 30% seen once. The data derive from a study of blood T cells in healthy people across ages. Findings of the study overall: Relative to aged donors, long-lived donors carried more naive CD4+ cells and displayed higher diversity.

J gave up 5 bases and V 4 bases, and 8 bases lay outside the gene matches. CDR1 is DFQATT, CDR2 SNEGSKA, per germline (reference sequence). The CDR3 covers 15 residues. Each sample used at least 7 million PBMCs. The chain couples TRBV20-1 to TRBJ2-1; 10 bases fit TRBD2. The source of this sequence is a young man in good health. The specimen was blood. The CDR3 bases are TGCAGTGCTATGAAGGGTAGCGGGGGGAACAATGAGCAGTTCTTC. It yields the protein CSAMKGSGGNNEQFF.